What follows are 7 T cell receptor beta chains derived from one specimen sequenced in a study of T cells in Graves' hyperthyroidism and ophthalmopathy. The source material, RNA transcripts, was used to amplify TCR beta CDR3 regions. HTBI primers were employed in a first-round RT-PCR of the TCR CDR3. TCRdb recomputed calls from the multiplex PCR reads with MiXCR, one row per CDR3 protein. The sample lists under 400,000 distinct CDR3 sequences, around 15% seen once, with about 20% in the top ten. Sample: blood. The receptors were gathered from a woman aged 60-75 years with Graves' ophthalmopathy.

The chain has TRBV5-5 and TRBJ1-1; the D is unclear. V was pared by 0 bases and J by 13 bases, with 16 bases between. Germline-derived CDR1 and CDR2 are SGHKS and YYEKEE (reference sequence). The CDR3 contains 13 residues. In DNA form, the CDR3 reads TGTGCCAGCAGCTTGGGAGGGAGTTGGGGAGTTTTCTTT. Translation: CASSLGGSWGVFF.

Only a few counts were recorded for this clonotype. This chain connects TRBV20-1 to TRBJ2-7; D perhaps matches TRBD2 (6 bases). The CDR3 consists of 15 residues. Germline-derived CDR1 and CDR2 are DFQATT and SNEGSKA (reference sequence). V was shortened by 0 bases and J by 2 bases, with 14 bases between the two germline ends. CDR3 protein: CSARDWDFRTYEQYF. CDR3 DNA sequence: TGCAGTGCTAGAGATTGGGACTTTAGGACCTACGAGCAGTACTTC.

This clonotype has a handful of counts. The CDR3 bases are TGCGCCAGCAGCCAAGGATGGGGGGACACCGGGGAGCTGTTTTTT. Amino acid sequence: CASSQGWGDTGELFF. The chain couples TRBV4-1 to TRBJ2-2, with a tentative D call TRBD2 (6 bases). The germline V and J ends were trimmed by 1 base and 3 bases, with 9 bases remaining between them. The CDR3 runs 15 residues. Germline assignment: CDR1 MGHRA and CDR2 YSYEKL.

The chain uses TRBV18 and TRBJ2-7; 7 bases map to TRBD1. The junction had 6 bases not matched to a gene; V was cut back by 0 bases and J by 7 bases. The CDR3 is 14 residues long. Germline CDR1 is KGHSH and CDR2 is LQKENI. CDR3 nucleotides: TGTGCCAGCTCACCACCAACCAGGGGGTGGGAGCAGTACTTC. It encodes CASSPPTRGWEQYF.

This clonotype was observed many times. The chain has TRBV24-1 and TRBJ2-5; 12 nucleotides match TRBD2. V gave up 4 bases and J gave up 4 bases; unmatched junction bases: 12. Germline V gene sequence: CDR1 KGHDR, CDR2 SFDVKD. This CDR3 comprises 18 residues. This CDR3 is CATSDPPSGRAFGETQYF. For the CDR3, the DNA is TGTGCCACCAGTGACCCTCCTAGCGGGAGGGCCTTTGGAGAGACCCAGTACTTC.

This clonotype was seen many times. This sequence joins TRBV10-3 and TRBJ2-5; D ambiguous. CDR1 and CDR2 from the germline V gene are ENHRY and SYGVKD. This CDR3 is 15 amino acids long. V was trimmed by 7 bases and J by 7 bases, leaving 22 bases between them. Written as DNA, the CDR3 is TGTGCCATCAAGCCAGACACCGGACGGCTCGGGACCCAGTACTTC. This encodes CAIKPDTGRLGTQYF.

This clonotype was recorded a few times. The J gene is TRBJ1-6, the V gene TRBV9, with 7 bases that match TRBD1. Germline V gives CDR1 SGDLS, CDR2 YYNGEE. With V trimmed by 3 bases and J by 5 bases, 5 bases remained unmatched. The CDR3 length is 15 residues. The CDR3 reads CASSATGAHNSPLHF. As DNA, the CDR3 is TGTGCCAGCAGCGCAACAGGGGCACATAATTCACCCCTCCACTTT.